This T cell receptor beta chain came from a study of T cell clonality in common variable immunodeficiency. Sequencing used immunoSEQ multiplex PCR; TCRdb keeps in-frame clones, though not all of them. The sample counts some 80,000 clones, none seen once; the ten largest own around 0.8%. With 0 bases clipped from V and 0 bases from J, the junction kept 4 bases outside the gene matches. Germline CDR1 is DFQATT and CDR2 is SNEGSKA (reference sequence). The CDR3 length is 15 residues. This clone was seen repeatedly, ten times or more. Antigen specificity is unknown. The read terminates 3 residues before the CDR3 end, so the remaining end is supplied by the germline J gene. Findings of the study overall: Shared TCRbeta clones were fewer between CVID subjects than controls. CVID subjects had higher TCRbeta clonality than healthy controls, most marked in about a third. The cause of increased CVID clonality remains unclear without subpopulation sequencing.

This sequence was found in a person between 18 and 70 years old in good health. V and J are TRBV20-1 and TRBJ2-7, with 8 positions matching TRBD1. Material for sequencing was peripheral blood mononuclear cells. The CDR3 protein is CSARETGVPSYEQYF. CDR3 bases read: TGCAGTGCTAGAGAGACAGGGGTCCCCTCCTACGAG.